This T cell receptor (beta chain) was found in a study of cytomegalovirus exposure and HLA in healthy donors. PCR amplification relied on 60 Vbeta primers (plus 13 Jbeta primers). Authors' data handling: It was a later analysis that counted about 80 million unique TCR beta chains, of which roughly 11 million were shared. Here immunoSEQ multiplex PCR was the method, and the copy in TCRdb shows in-frame clones only, minus some. V, J and clone size derive from that table, while D and trimming were established from the DNA sequence. This table holds under 200,000 clones, 60% to 80% found once. CDR1 is MNHNS and CDR2 is SASEGT in the germline V gene. Between the trimmed V and J ends, which lost 1 base and 1 base, there was a span of 13 bases. The CDR3 sequence is 16 residues long.

The chain links TRBV6-1 to TRBJ1-1; weak D call: TRBD1 (5 bases). This TCR was recovered from a woman aged 35 to 49 in good health and CMV-seropositive. The sample taken for sequencing was PBMCs. The DNA of the CDR3 is TGTGCCAGCAGTGAAGGGGGGGAGGGCTGGAACACTGAAGCTTTCTTT. Translating gives CASSEGGEGWNTEAFF.